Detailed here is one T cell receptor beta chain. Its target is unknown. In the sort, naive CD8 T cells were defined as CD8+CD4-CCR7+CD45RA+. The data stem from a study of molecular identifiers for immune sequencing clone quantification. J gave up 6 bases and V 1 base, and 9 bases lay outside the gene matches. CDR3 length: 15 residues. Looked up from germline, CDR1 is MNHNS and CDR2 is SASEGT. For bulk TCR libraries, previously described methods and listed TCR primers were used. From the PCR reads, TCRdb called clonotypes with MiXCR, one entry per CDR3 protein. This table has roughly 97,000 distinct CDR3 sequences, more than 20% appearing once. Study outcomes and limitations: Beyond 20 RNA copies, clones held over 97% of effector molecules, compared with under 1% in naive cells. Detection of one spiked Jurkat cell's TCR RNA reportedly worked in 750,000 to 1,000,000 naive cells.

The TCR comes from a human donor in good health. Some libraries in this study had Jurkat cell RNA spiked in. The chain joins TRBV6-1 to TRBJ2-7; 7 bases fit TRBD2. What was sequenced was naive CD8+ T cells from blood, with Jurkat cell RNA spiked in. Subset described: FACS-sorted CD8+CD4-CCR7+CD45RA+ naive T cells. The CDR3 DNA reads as TGTGCCAGCAGTGAAGTTGCGGGAGAGCCGAGCGAGCAGTACTTC. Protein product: CASSEVAGEPSEQYF.